The rows below give T cell receptor beta chains drawn from one sample of a study of blood T cell repertoires in COVID-19. Repertoires were generated with immunoSEQ multiplex PCR, while TCRdb's copy carries only in-frame clones and drops some. The sample lists roughly 180,000 clones, about 85% occurring once. The sequencing input was peripheral blood. The receptors here all came from a man older than 75 with COVID-19, enrolled during active disease. Both conserved end residues are part of each CDR3. The order of the fields is D gene, clone size, V gene, J gene, CDR3 DNA, CDR3 protein. D genes are given only for firm matches. Part of the rows lack a size; the others show once, few, many or a class for expanded clones.

D gene: NA; clone size: NA; V gene: TRBV5-1; J gene: TRBJ2-7; CDR3 DNA: TGCGCCAGCAGCTCATGGAACAGCTACGAGCAGTACTTC; CDR3 protein: CASSSWNSYEQYF
D gene: NA; clone size: NA; V gene: TRBV3-1/TRBV3-2; J gene: TRBJ2-7; CDR3 DNA: TGTGCCGGCAGCCTGGCAGGGCTCTCCTACGAGCAGTACTTC; CDR3 protein: CAGSLAGLSYEQYF
D gene: TRBD1; clone size: NA; V gene: TRBV25-1; J gene: TRBJ2-1; CDR3 DNA: TGTGCCAGCACGACAGGGGACTCCTACAATGAGCAGTTCTTC; CDR3 protein: CASTTGDSYNEQFF
D gene: TRBD1; clone size: once; V gene: TRBV19; J gene: TRBJ2-1; CDR3 DNA: TGTGCCAGTAGCGTGGCGGACAGGGTTCCTGATGAGCAGTTCTTC; CDR3 protein: CASSVADRVPDEQFF
D gene: TRBD1; clone size: NA; V gene: TRBV5-1; J gene: TRBJ2-5; CDR3 DNA: TGCGCCAGCGCTACCGGGACAGGGAACCAAGAGACCCAGTACTTC; CDR3 protein: CASATGTGNQETQYF
D gene: NA; clone size: NA; V gene: TRBV7-9; J gene: TRBJ2-5; CDR3 DNA: TGTGCCAGCAGCTTGCCCGAAGCCAGAGGGAATTCCGTCCAAGAGACCCAGTACTTC; CDR3 protein: CASSLPEARGNSVQETQYF
D gene: NA; clone size: NA; V gene: TRBV3-1/TRBV3-2; J gene: TRBJ1-5; CDR3 DNA: TGTGCCAGCAGCCTCCGGGGAGGGAAGGGGGTGAATCAGCCCCAGCATTTT; CDR3 protein: CASSLRGGKGVNQPQHF
D gene: TRBD1; clone size: NA; V gene: TRBV7-9; J gene: TRBJ1-4; CDR3 DNA: TGTGCCAGCAGCGTTCCCGACAGGGGTAATGAAAAACTGTTTTTT; CDR3 protein: CASSVPDRGNEKLFF
D gene: NA; clone size: NA; V gene: TRBV5-1; J gene: TRBJ2-3; CDR3 DNA: TGCGCCAGCAGCCGGGACAGCGGGCTTCACACTAGCACAGATACGCAGTATTTT; CDR3 protein: CASSRDSGLHTSTDTQYF
D gene: TRBD1; clone size: NA; V gene: TRBV11-3; J gene: TRBJ1-2; CDR3 DNA: TGTGCCAGCAGCTCCCAGGACAGGCTAGGTTATGGCTACACCTTC; CDR3 protein: CASSSQDRLGYGYTF
D gene: TRBD1; clone size: NA; V gene: TRBV4-1; J gene: TRBJ1-2; CDR3 DNA: TGCGCCAGCAGCCAAGACCGGGACAGGGCGAACGGCTACACCTTC; CDR3 protein: CASSQDRDRANGYTF
D gene: TRBD1; clone size: NA; V gene: TRBV2; J gene: TRBJ1-2; CDR3 DNA: TGTGCCAGCAAAGGGGACAGGGGGCCCGGCTACACCTTC; CDR3 protein: CASKGDRGPGYTF
D gene: TRBD1; clone size: NA; V gene: TRBV3-1/TRBV3-2; J gene: TRBJ2-5; CDR3 DNA: TGTGCCAGCAGCGACTCAGGGGGTCGGGAGACCCAGTACTTC; CDR3 protein: CASSDSGGRETQYF
D gene: NA; clone size: NA; V gene: TRBV6-5; J gene: TRBJ1-3; CDR3 DNA: TGTGCCAGCAGTTACTCAAATCGAGACACCATATATTTT; CDR3 protein: CASSYSNRDTIYF
D gene: TRBD1; clone size: NA; V gene: TRBV18; J gene: TRBJ1-2; CDR3 DNA: TGTGCCAGCTCACGACAGGGTATCTATGGCTACACCTTC; CDR3 protein: CASSRQGIYGYTF
D gene: NA; clone size: once; V gene: TRBV9; J gene: TRBJ1-3; CDR3 DNA: TGTGCCAGCAGCGTAGGGGCCTACTCTGGAAACACCATATATTTT; CDR3 protein: CASSVGAYSGNTIYF
D gene: TRBD2; clone size: few; V gene: TRBV29-1; J gene: TRBJ2-1; CDR3 DNA: TGCAGCGTTGAACGAGCGGGGGGGCCGAATGAGCAGTTCTTC; CDR3 protein: CSVERAGGPNEQFF
D gene: NA; clone size: NA; V gene: TRBV11-3; J gene: TRBJ1-3; CDR3 DNA: TGTGCCAGCAGCTTAGATGCTTTGGCAGGATTCTCTGGAAACACCATATATTTT; CDR3 protein: CASSLDALAGFSGNTIYF
D gene: TRBD2; clone size: NA; V gene: TRBV5-1; J gene: TRBJ2-2; CDR3 DNA: TGCGCCAGCAGCTTGGCCAGTAGCGGGGGGACCGGGGAGCTGTTTTTT; CDR3 protein: CASSLASSGGTGELFF
D gene: NA; clone size: NA; V gene: TRBV12-3/TRBV12-4; J gene: TRBJ1-2; CDR3 DNA: TGTGCCAGCAGTTACATGACCGGGGGGGGCTACACCTTC; CDR3 protein: CASSYMTGGGYTF
D gene: TRBD1; clone size: once; V gene: TRBV5-1; J gene: TRBJ1-2; CDR3 DNA: TGCGCCAGCAGCTTGGGGGACAGGATTGGGTATGGCTACACCTTC; CDR3 protein: CASSLGDRIGYGYTF
D gene: NA; clone size: NA; V gene: TRBV6-6; J gene: TRBJ1-1; CDR3 DNA: TGTGCCAGCAGTTATGGTCAGGGGCGGAACACTGAAGCTTTCTTT; CDR3 protein: CASSYGQGRNTEAFF
D gene: NA; clone size: NA; V gene: TRBV7-2; J gene: TRBJ1-1; CDR3 DNA: TGTGCCAGCAGCCCGACAGTCACGGGGGGTGAAGCTTTCTTT; CDR3 protein: CASSPTVTGGEAFF
D gene: NA; clone size: NA; V gene: TRBV4-2; J gene: TRBJ1-2; CDR3 DNA: TGTGCCAGCAGCCAAGAATATTCCGTTCACACCTTC; CDR3 protein: CASSQEYSVHTF
D gene: TRBD2; clone size: NA; V gene: TRBV18; J gene: TRBJ2-7; CDR3 DNA: TGTGCCAGCTCGCCGGGACTAGCGTTCTCCTACGAGCAGTACTTC; CDR3 protein: CASSPGLAFSYEQYF
D gene: NA; clone size: NA; V gene: TRBV6-5; J gene: TRBJ2-3; CDR3 DNA: TGTGCCAGCCGACACCAAGATACGCAGTATTTT; CDR3 protein: CASRHQDTQYF